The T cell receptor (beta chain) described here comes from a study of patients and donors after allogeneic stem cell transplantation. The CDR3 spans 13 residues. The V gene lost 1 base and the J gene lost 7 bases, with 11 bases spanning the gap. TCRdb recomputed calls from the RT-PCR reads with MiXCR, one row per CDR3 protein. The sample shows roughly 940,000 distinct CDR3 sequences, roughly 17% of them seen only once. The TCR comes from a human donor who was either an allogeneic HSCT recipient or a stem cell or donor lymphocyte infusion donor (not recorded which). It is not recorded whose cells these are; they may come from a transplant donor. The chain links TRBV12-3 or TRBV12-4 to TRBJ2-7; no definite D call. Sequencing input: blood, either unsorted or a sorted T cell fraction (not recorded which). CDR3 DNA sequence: TGTGCCAGCAGTTTAGATGTTGTACCGGAGCAGTACTTC. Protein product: CASSLDVVPEQYF.